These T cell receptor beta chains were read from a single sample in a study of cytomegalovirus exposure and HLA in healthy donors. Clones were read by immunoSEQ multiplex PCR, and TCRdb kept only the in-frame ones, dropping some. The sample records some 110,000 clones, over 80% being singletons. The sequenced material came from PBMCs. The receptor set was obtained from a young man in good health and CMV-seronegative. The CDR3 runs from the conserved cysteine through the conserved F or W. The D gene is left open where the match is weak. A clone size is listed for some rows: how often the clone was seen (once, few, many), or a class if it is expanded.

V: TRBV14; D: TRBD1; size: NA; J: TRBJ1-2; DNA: TGTGCCAGCAGCCAAGATCACAGGGGGGAATTGGGCTACACCTTC; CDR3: CASSQDHRGELGYTF
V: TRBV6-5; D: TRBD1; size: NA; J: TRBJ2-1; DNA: TGTGCCAGCAGTCCGACAGGGGGAAAAAACAATGAGCAGTTCTTC; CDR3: CASSPTGGKNNEQFF
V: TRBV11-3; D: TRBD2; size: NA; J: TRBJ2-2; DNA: TGTGCCAGCAGCTCGTGGCGGGAGGGGAACACCGGGGAGCTGTTTTTT; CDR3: CASSSWREGNTGELFF
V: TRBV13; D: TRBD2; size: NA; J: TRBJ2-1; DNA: TGTGCCAGCAGCTCCATGAGCGGGAGGGATGAGCAGTTCTTC; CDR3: CASSSMSGRDEQFF
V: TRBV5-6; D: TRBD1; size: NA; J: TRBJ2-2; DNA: TGTGCCAGCACTCCCAGGGGGAGCACCGGGGAGCTGTTTTTT; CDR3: CASTPRGSTGELFF
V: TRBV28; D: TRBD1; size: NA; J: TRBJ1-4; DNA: TGTGCCAGCACCACGGGACAGTTAAATGAAAAACTGTTTTTT; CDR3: CASTTGQLNEKLFF
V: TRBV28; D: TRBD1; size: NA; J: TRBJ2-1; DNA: TGTGCCAGCCAGGGGGTCAATGAGCAGTTCTTC; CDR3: CASQGVNEQFF
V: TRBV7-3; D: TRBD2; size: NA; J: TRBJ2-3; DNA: TGTGCCAGCAGCACGGGACTAGCGGGAGGGAAGGTTGGGACAGATACGCAGTATTTT; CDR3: CASSTGLAGGKVGTDTQYF
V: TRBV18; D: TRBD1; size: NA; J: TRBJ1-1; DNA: TGTGCCAGCTCACCAAGGGGGCAAAGCACTGAAGCTTTCTTT; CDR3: CASSPRGQSTEAFF
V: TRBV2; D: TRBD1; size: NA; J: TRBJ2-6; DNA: TGTGCCAGCAGTAAGACCGGGACAGGGGACACTATCTCTGGGGCCAACGTCCTGACTTTC; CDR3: CASSKTGTGDTISGANVLTF
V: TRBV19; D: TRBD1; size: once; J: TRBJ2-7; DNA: TGTGCCAGTAGTTCGCCGACAGGGGGATTTTCCGAGCAGTACTTC; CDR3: CASSSPTGGFSEQYF
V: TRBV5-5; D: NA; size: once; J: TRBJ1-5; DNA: TGTGCCAGCAGCCGACAGAATAGCAATCAGCCCCAGCATTTT; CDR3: CASSRQNSNQPQHF
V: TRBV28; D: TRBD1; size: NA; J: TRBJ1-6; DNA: TGTGCCAGCAGCGACTCGACAGGGGTGAATTCACCCCTCCACTTT; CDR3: CASSDSTGVNSPLHF
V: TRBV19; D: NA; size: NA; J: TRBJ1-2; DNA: TGTGCCAGTAGTCCGCAGGAGGTCTATGGCTACACCTTC; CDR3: CASSPQEVYGYTF
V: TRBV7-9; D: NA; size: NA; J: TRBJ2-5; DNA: TGTGCCACCGAGCAAACTAGCCGGACCCAGTACTTC; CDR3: CATEQTSRTQYF
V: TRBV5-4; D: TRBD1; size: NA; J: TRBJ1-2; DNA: TGTGCCAGCAGCTTGGGTATGGGACAGATTAACTATGGCTACACCTTC; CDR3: CASSLGMGQINYGYTF
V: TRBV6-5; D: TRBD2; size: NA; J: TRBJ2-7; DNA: TGTGCCAGCAATTCGGCTAGCGGGGTCACCTACGAGCAGTACTTC; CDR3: CASNSASGVTYEQYF
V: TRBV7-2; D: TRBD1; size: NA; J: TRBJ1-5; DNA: TGTGCCAGCAGCGAGGGACAGGCCTATAGCAATCAGCCCCAGCATTTT; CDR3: CASSEGQAYSNQPQHF
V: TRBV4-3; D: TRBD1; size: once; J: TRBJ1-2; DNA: TGCGCCAGCAGCCAGGCCGGGACAGGGTTTGCATATGGCTACACCTTC; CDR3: CASSQAGTGFAYGYTF
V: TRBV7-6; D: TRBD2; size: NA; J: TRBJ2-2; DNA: TGTGCCAGCAGCTTACCCGCTAGCGGGAGTAACACCGGGGAGCTGTTTTTT; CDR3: CASSLPASGSNTGELFF
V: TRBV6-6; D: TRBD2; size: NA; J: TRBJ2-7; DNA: TGTGTGGGGGGGAGGGCCTTTGAGCAGTACTTC; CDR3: CVGGRAFEQYF
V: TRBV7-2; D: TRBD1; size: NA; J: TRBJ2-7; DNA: TGTGCCAGCAGCGCTGGGACAGTTCCCTACGAGCAGTACTTC; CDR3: CASSAGTVPYEQYF
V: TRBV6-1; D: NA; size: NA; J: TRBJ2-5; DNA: TGTGCCAGCACGGTACCCGGGAGCCAAGAGACCCAGTACTTC; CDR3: CASTVPGSQETQYF
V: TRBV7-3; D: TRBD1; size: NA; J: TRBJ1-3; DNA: TGTGCCAGCAGCTACCACCGGGACAGGGATGGAAACACCATATATTTT; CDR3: CASSYHRDRDGNTIYF
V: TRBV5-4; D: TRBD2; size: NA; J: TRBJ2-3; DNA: TGTGCCAGCAGCAGGGGACTAGCGGGGTTCACAGATACGCAGTATTTT; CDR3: CASSRGLAGFTDTQYF
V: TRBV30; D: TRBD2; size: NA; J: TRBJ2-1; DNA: TGTGCCTGGAGCCCATCGGCGGCGGGAGGCGGTGAGCAGTTCTTC; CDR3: CAWSPSAAGGGEQFF
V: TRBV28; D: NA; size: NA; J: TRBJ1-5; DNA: TGTGCCAGCAGTCCGGGAAGAAGCAATCAGCCCCAGCATTTT; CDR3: CASSPGRSNQPQHF
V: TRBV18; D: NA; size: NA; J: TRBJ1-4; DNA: TGTGCCAGCTCACCATCAGCAACTAATGAAAAACTGTTTTTT; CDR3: CASSPSATNEKLFF
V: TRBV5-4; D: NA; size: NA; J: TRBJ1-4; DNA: TGTGCCAGCAGCTTGGAACGGGGTGAAAAACTGTTTTTT; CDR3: CASSLERGEKLFF
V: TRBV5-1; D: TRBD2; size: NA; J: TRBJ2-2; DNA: TGCGCCAGCAGCTCAGAAACTAGCGGGAGGCCCCCCGGGGAGCTGTTTTTT; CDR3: CASSSETSGRPPGELFF
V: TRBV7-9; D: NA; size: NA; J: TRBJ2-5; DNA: TGTGCCAGCAGCCAATTCCAAGAGACCCAGTACTTC; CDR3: CASSQFQETQYF
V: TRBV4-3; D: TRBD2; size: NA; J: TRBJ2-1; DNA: TGCGCCAGCAGCCAAGATAGTAGCGGGAGGAAGGGTAACAATGAGCAGTTCTTC; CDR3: CASSQDSSGRKGNNEQFF
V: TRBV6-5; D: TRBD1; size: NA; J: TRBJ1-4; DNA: TGTGCCAGCCGAACACAGGGGTCCGAAAAACTGTTTTTT; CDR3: CASRTQGSEKLFF
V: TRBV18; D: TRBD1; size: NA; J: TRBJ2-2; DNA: TGTGCCAGCTCACCACCGAGACAGGGGAACACCGGGGAGCTGTTTTTT; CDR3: CASSPPRQGNTGELFF
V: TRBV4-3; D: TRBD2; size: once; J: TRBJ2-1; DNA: TGCGCCAGCAGCCAAGATCCCAGCGGGGGCTACAATGAGCAGTTCTTC; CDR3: CASSQDPSGGYNEQFF
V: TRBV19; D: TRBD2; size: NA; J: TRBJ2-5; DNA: TGTGCCAGTAGTCGTACCAGTAGCGGGAGTTGGGAGACCCAGTACTTC; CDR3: CASSRTSSGSWETQYF
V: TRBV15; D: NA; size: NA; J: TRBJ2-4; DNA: TGTGCCACCAGCAGCTCTCTCGCCAAAAACATTCAGTACTTC; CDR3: CATSSSLAKNIQYF
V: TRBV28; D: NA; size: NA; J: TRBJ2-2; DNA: TGTGCCAGCAGCTACCTCGGGGAGCTGTTTTTT; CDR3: CASSYLGELFF
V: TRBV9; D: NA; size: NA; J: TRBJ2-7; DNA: TGTGCCAGCAGCCCCACTGGCGGAAGTGGTGCGTACGAGCAGTACTTC; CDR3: CASSPTGGSGAYEQYF
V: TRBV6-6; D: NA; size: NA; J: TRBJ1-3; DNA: TGTGCCAGCGTCGGGACACTCCGGGCTGGAAACACCATATATTTT; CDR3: CASVGTLRAGNTIYF
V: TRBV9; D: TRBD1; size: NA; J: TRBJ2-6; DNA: TGTGCCAGCAGCTTCCCGGGACAGGGCTCTGGGGCCAACGTCCTGACTTTC; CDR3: CASSFPGQGSGANVLTF
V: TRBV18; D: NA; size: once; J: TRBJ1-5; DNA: TGTGCCAGCTCACCATCGGGGAATCAGCCCCAGCATTTT; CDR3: CASSPSGNQPQHF
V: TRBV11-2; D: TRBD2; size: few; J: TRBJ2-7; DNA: TGTGCCAGCAGCTTAGATGGGGCGGGAGGGCAGTACGAGCAGTACTTC; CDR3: CASSLDGAGGQYEQYF
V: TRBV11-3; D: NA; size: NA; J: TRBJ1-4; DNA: TGTGCCAGCAGCTCTCCAGGGGCCCGAGAAGAAAAACTGTTTTTT; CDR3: CASSSPGAREEKLFF
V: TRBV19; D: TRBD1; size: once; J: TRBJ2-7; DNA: TGTGCCACCCCGGGACAGTTAAGATCGGGCTACGAGCAGTACTTC; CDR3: CATPGQLRSGYEQYF
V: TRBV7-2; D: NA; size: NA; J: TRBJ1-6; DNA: TGTGCCAGCAGCTCAGAAGTTTATAATTCACCCCTCCACTTT; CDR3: CASSSEVYNSPLHF
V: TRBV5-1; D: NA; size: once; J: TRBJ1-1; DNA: TGCGCCAGCAGCTTGGCGACAGTTAACACTGAAGCTTTCTTT; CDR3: CASSLATVNTEAFF
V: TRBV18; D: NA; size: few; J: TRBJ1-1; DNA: TGTGCCAGCTCACCAGGGAGCCCGAACACTGAAGCTTTCTTT; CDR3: CASSPGSPNTEAFF
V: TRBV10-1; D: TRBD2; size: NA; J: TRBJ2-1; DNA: TGCGCCAGCAGTGACCGGACTAGCGGGCCCAATGAGCAGTTCTTC; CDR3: CASSDRTSGPNEQFF